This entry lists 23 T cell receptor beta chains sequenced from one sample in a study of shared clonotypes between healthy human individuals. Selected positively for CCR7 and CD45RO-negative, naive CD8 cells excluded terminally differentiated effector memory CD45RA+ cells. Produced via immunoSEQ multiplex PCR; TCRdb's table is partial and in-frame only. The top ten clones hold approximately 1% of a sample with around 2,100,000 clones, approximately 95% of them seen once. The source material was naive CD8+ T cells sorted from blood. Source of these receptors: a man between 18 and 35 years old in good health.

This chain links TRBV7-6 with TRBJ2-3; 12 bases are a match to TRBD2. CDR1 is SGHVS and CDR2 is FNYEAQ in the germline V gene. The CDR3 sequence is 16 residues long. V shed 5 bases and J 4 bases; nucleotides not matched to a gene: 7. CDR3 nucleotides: TGTGCCAGCAGCCCTTCTAGCGGGAGGGCATCAGATACGCAGTATTTT. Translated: CASSPSSGRASDTQYF. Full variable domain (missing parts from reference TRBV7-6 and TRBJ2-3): GAGVSQSPRYKVTKRGQDVALRCDPISGHVSLYWYRQALGQGPEFLTYFNYEAQQDKSGLPNDRFSAERPEGSISTLTIQRTEQRDSAMYRCASSPSSGRASDTQYFGPGTRLTVL.

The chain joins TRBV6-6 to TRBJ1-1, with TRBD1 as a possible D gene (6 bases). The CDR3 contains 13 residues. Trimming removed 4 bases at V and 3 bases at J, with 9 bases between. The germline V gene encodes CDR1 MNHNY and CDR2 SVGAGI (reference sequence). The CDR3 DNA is TGTGCCAGCAGTTTGGACAGTGACACTGAAGCTTTCTTT. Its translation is CASSLDSDTEAFF.

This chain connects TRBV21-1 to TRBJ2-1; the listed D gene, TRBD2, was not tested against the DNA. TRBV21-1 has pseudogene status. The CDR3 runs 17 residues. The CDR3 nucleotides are TGTGCCAGCACGGAATCGGTGGGACTATCTTCCTACAATGAGCAGTTCTTC. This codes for CASTESVGLSSYNEQFF.

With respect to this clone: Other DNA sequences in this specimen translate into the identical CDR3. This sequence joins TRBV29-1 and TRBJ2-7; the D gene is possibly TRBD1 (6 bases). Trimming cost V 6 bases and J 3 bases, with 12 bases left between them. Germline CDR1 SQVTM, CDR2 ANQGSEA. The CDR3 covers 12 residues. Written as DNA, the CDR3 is TGCAGCGTGGGGGAAGGGGGCTACGAGCAGTACTTC. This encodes CSVGEGGYEQYF.

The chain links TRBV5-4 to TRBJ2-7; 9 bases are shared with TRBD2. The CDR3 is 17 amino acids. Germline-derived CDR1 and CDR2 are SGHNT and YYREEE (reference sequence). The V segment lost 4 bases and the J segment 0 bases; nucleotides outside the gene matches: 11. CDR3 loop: CASSPRVGGRASYEQYF. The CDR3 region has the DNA TGTGCCAGCAGCCCACGCGTAGGCGGGAGGGCCTCCTACGAGCAGTACTTC.

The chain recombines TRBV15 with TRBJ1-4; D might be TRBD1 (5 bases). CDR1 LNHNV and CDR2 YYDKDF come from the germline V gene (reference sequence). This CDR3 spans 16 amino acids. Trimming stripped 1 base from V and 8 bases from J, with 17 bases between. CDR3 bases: TGTGCCACCAGCAGAGGGGGCGGCTTGGTGAGGGAAAAACTGTTTTTT. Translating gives CATSRGGGLVREKLFF.

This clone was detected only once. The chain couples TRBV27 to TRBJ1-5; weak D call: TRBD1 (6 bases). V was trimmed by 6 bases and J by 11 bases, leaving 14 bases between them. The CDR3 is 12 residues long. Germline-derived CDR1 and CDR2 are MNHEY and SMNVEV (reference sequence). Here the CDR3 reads CASSDRSTAQHF. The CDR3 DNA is TGTGCCAGCAGCGACAGGTCTACGGCCCAGCATTTT.

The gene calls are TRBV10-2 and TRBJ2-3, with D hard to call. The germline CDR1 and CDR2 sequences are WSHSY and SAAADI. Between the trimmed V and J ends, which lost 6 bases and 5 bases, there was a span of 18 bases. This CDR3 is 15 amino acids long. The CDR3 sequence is CASSSILGPGDTQYF. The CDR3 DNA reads TGCGCCAGCAGCTCAATTTTGGGTCCGGGAGATACGCAGTATTTT.

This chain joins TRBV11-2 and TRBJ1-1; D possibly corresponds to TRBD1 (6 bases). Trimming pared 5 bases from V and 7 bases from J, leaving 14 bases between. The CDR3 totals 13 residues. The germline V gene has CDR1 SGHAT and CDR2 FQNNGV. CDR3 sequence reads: CASSRRGADEAFF. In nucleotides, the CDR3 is TGTGCCAGCAGCCGTCGGGGGGCAGATGAAGCTTTCTTT.

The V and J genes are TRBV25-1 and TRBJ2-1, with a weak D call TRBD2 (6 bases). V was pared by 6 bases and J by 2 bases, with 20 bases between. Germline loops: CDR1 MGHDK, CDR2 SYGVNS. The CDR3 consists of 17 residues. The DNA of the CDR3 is TGTGCCAGCAGCCAGTATGGTGGTACGGGGGCCTACAATGAGCAGTTCTTC. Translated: CASSQYGGTGAYNEQFF.

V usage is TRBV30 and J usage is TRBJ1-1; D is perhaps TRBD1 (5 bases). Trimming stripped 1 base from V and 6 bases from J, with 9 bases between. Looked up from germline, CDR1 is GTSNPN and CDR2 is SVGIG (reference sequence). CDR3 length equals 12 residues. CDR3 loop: CAWSGGVAEAFF. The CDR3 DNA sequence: TGTGCCTGGAGTGGGGGGGTCGCTGAAGCTTTCTTT.

CDR3 protein: CAWSRLAGDNEQFF. CDR3 DNA sequence: TGTGCCTGGAGTCGGCTAGCGGGAGACAATGAGCAGTTCTTC. This chain links TRBV30 with TRBJ2-1, with TRBD2 matching 10 bases. Germline CDR1 reads GTSNPN; CDR2 reads SVGIG (reference sequence). After removal of 2 bases from V and 5 bases from J, the junction contained 3 bases not matched to a gene. The CDR3 spans 14 residues.

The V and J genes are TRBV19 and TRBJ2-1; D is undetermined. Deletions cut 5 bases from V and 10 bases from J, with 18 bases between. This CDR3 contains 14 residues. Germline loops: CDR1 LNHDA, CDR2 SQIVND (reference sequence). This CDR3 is CASSLELFAEEQFF. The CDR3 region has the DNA TGTGCCAGTAGTTTGGAGCTGTTCGCTGAAGAGCAGTTCTTC.

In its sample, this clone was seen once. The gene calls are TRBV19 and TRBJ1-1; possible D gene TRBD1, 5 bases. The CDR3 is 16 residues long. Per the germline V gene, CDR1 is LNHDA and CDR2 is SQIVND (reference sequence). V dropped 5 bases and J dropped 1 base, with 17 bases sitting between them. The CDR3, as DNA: TGTGCCAGTAGTGGGATTTGGGTGCAGGGGAACACTGAAGCTTTCTTT. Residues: CASSGIWVQGNTEAFF.

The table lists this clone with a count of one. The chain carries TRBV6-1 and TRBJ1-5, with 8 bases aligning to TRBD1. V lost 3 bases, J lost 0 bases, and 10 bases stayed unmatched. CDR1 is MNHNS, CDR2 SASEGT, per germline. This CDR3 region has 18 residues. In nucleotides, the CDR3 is TGTGCCAGCAGTGACCCCCGGGACAGGCCTTATAGCAATCAGCCCCAGCATTTT. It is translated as CASSDPRDRPYSNQPQHF.

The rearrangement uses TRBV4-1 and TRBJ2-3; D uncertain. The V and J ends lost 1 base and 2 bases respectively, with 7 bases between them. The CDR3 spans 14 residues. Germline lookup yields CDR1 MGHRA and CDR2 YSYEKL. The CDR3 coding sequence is TGCGCCAGCAGCCAAGTCCAGGACACAGATACGCAGTATTTT. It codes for CASSQVQDTDTQYF.

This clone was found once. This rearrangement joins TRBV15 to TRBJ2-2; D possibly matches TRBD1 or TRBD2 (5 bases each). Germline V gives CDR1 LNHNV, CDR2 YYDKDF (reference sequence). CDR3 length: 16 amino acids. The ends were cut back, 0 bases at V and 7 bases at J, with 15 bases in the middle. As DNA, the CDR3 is TGTGCCACCAGCAGAGATCGGGGCCCAAGCAGCGGGGAGCTGTTTTTT. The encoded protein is CATSRDRGPSSGELFF.

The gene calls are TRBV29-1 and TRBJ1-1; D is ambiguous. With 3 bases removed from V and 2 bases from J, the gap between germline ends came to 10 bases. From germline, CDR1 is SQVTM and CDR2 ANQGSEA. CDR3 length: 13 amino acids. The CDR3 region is CSVDRDLNTEAFF. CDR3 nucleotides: TGCAGCGTTGATAGGGATCTAAACACTGAAGCTTTCTTT. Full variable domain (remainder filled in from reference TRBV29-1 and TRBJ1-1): SAVISQKPSRDICQRGTSLTIQCQVDSQVTMMFWYRQQPGQSLTLIATANQGSEATYESGFVIDKFPISRPNLTFSTLTVSNMSPEDSSIYLCSVDRDLNTEAFFGQGTRLTVV.

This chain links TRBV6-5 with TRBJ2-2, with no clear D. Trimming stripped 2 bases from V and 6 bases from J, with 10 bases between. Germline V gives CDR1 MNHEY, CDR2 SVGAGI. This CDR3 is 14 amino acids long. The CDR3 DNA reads TGTGCCAGCAGTTACGGAATCGACGCCGGGGAGCTGTTTTTT. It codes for CASSYGIDAGELFF.

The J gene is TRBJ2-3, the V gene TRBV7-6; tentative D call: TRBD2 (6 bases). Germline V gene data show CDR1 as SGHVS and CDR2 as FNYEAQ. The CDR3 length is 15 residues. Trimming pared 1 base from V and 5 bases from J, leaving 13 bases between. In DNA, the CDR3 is TGTGCCAGCAGCTTAGGCCCTCACGGGGGAGATACGCAGTATTTT. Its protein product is CASSLGPHGGDTQYF. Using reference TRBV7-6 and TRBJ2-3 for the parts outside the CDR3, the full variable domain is GAGVSQSPRYKVTKRGQDVALRCDPISGHVSLYWYRQALGQGPEFLTYFNYEAQQDKSGLPNDRFSAERPEGSISTLTIQRTEQRDSAMYRCASSLGPHGGDTQYFGPGTRLTVL.

This CDR3 reads CASSLSLTGISSTDTQYF. The CDR3 DNA follows: TGCGCCAGCAGCCTGAGCCTGACGGGGATCAGTAGCACAGATACGCAGTATTTT. The chain couples TRBV4-3 to TRBJ2-3, with D possibly being TRBD2 (5 bases). V was shortened by 4 bases and J by 0 bases, with 20 bases between the two germline ends. Looked up from germline, CDR1 is LGHNA and CDR2 is YSLEER. The CDR3 has 18 amino acids.

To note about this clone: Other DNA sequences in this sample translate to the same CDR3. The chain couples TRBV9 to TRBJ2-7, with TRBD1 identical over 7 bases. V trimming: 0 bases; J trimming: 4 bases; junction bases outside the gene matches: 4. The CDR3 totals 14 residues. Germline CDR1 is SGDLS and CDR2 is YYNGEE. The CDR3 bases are TGTGCCAGCAGCGTAGGACAGGGTGGATACGAGCAGTACTTC. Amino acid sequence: CASSVGQGGYEQYF.

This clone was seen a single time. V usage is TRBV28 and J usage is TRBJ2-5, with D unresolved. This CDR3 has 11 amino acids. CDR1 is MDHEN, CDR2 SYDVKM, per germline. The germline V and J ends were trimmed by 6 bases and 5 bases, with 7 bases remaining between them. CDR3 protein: CASRGYETQYF. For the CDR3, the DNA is TGTGCCAGCAGGGGGTACGAGACCCAGTACTTC.